These 14 T cell receptor beta chains were all obtained from the same sample, sequenced in a study of cytomegalovirus exposure and HLA in healthy donors. Vbeta (60) and Jbeta (13) primers were used in the PCR. Method: immunoSEQ multiplex PCR; TCRdb's copy keeps in-frame clones and lacks some. The data show 90,000 to 100,000 clones, approximately 70% seen once. The sample taken for sequencing was PBMCs. Source of these receptors: a man in his fifties or sixties in good health and CMV-seronegative.

The sample holds a few counts of this clone. The chain couples TRBV2 to TRBJ1-6; D ambiguous. V lost 4 bases to trimming and J lost 8 bases, with 12 bases between them. This CDR3 is 14 amino acids long. In germline, CDR1 is SNHLY, CDR2 FYNNEI. The CDR3 region has the DNA TGTGCCAGCAGTGGCCGGGATGGGCATTCACCCCTCCACTTT. Amino acid sequence: CASSGRDGHSPLHF.

The rearrangement links TRBV14 to TRBJ1-4; the match to TRBD1 covers 10 bases. With V trimmed by 1 base and J by 7 bases, 6 bases remained unmatched. Germline CDR1 and CDR2: SGHDN and FVKESK. This CDR3 has 16 amino acids. CDR3 residues: CASSQGGDRGPEKLFF. Here the CDR3 DNA reads TGTGCCAGCAGCCAAGGGGGTGACAGGGGGCCTGAAAAACTGTTTTTT.

The chain carries TRBV7-9 and TRBJ2-2, with TRBD2 matching 9 bases. With V trimmed by 4 bases and J by 2 bases, 8 bases remained unmatched. CDR1 and CDR2 (germline): SEHNR, FQNEAQ (reference sequence). This CDR3 comprises 17 residues. CDR3 nucleotides: TGTGCCAGCAGCTCTCCCTTTAGCGGGAGAAACACCGGGGAGCTGTTTTTT. Residues: CASSSPFSGRNTGELFF.

This clone showed up just once. This chain joins TRBV11-3 and TRBJ2-5, with 8 bases lining up with TRBD2. Trimming took 1 base from V and 5 from J; bases not matched to a gene: 6. The CDR3 has 15 residues. Germline V gene data show CDR1 as SGHNT and CDR2 as YENEEA. The CDR3: CASSLGPASGETQYF. The DNA for the CDR3 is TGTGCCAGCAGCTTAGGCCCGGCTAGCGGGGAGACCCAGTACTTC.

V usage is TRBV2 and J usage is TRBJ2-3; TRBD2 might be the D (7 bases). Trimming took 5 bases from V and 6 from J, leaving 15 bases between them. The CDR3 sequence is 14 residues long. Germline V gene lookup returns CDR1 SNHLY and CDR2 FYNNEI. The CDR3, as DNA: TGTGCCAGCAGTCTGGGGGGGGCCGCGGATACGCAGTATTTT. It specifies CASSLGGAADTQYF.

This clone was detected a few times. J is TRBJ1-1 and V is TRBV5-1; tentatively, D is TRBD1 (6 bases). CDR3 length: 16 amino acids. With 1 base removed from V and 1 base from J, the gap between germline ends came to 14 bases. Germline CDR1 SGHRS, CDR2 YFSETQ. DNA of the CDR3: TGCGCCAGCAGCTTGAAAGGGGGAATCGGGAACACTGAAGCTTTCTTT. This codes for CASSLKGGIGNTEAFF.

On this clone: The identical CDR3 is also encoded by other nucleotide sequences in the sample. The rearrangement links TRBV29-1 to TRBJ1-1; 8 nucleotides match TRBD1. Germline CDR1 and CDR2: SQVTM and ANQGSEA. This CDR3 region has 11 residues. V was pared by 7 bases and J by 5 bases, with 3 bases of the junction left unmatched. The CDR3: CSAHRGTEAFF. In DNA, the CDR3 is TGCAGCGCTCACAGGGGGACTGAAGCTTTCTTT. The variable domain in full, with the rest retrieved from reference TRBV29-1 and TRBJ1-1, is SAVISQKPSRDICQRGTSLTIQCQVDSQVTMMFWYRQQPGQSLTLIATANQGSEATYESGFVIDKFPISRPNLTFSTLTVSNMSPEDSSIYLCSAHRGTEAFFGQGTRLTVV.

This sequence joins TRBV6-5 and TRBJ1-2, with D unclear. The CDR3 totals 15 residues. Germline V gene sequence: CDR1 MNHEY, CDR2 SVGAGI. V lost 4 bases and J 0 bases, leaving 12 bases between the germline ends. The CDR3 DNA reads TGTGCCAGCAGTTCCGACGGGTATTCTAACTATGGCTACACCTTC. Its protein product is CASSSDGYSNYGYTF.

V is TRBV7-3 and J is TRBJ2-3; 8 bases match TRBD2. V lost 1 base, J lost 5 bases, and 17 bases stayed unmatched. This CDR3 is 19 amino acids long. Germline CDR1 reads SGHTA; CDR2 reads FQGTGA. The CDR3 sequence is CASSLKIPGGPGSQDTQYF. As DNA, the CDR3 is TGTGCCAGCAGCTTAAAGATCCCGGGAGGGCCAGGCTCCCAAGATACGCAGTATTTT. Full variable domain (remainder filled in from reference TRBV7-3 and TRBJ2-3): GAGVSQTPSNKVTEKGKYVELRCDPISGHTALYWYRQSLGQGPEFLIYFQGTGAADDSGLPNDRFFAVRPEGSVSTLKIQRTERGDSAVYLCASSLKIPGGPGSQDTQYFGPGTRLTVL.

As DNA, the CDR3 is TGTGCCAGCAGCTCGACAGGGGGTGGTTATAATTCACCCCTCCACTTT. Its protein is CASSSTGGGYNSPLHF. The gene calls are TRBV5-6 and TRBJ1-6; 9 nucleotides match TRBD1. The length of the CDR3 is 16 residues. Germline-derived CDR1 and CDR2 are SGHDT and YYEEEE. V shed 3 bases, J shed 4 bases, and the junction held 5 bases outside the gene matches.

The rearrangement joins TRBV10-2 to TRBJ1-3, with unresolved D. The CDR3 is made up of 13 amino acids. V gave up 9 bases and J gave up 6 bases, with 15 bases separating them. The germline CDR1 and CDR2 sequences are WSHSY and SAAADI. The CDR3 region is CARIPTWSNTIYF. The CDR3 DNA reads as TGCGCCAGAATCCCCACATGGTCAAACACCATATATTTT.

The chain links TRBV7-9 to TRBJ1-3; D might be TRBD1 (6 bases). This CDR3 has 15 residues. V was clipped by 6 bases and J by 0 bases, with 12 bases between them. Germline CDR1 SEHNR, CDR2 FQNEAQ (reference sequence). CDR3 coding DNA: TGTGCCAGCAGTCCACCAGGGGTCTCTGGAAACACCATATATTTT. Translated: CASSPPGVSGNTIYF.

This clone was detected only once. The chain employs TRBV5-1 and TRBJ2-5, with a tentative D call TRBD2 (6 bases). The CDR3 spans 14 residues. Trimming removed 2 bases from V and 5 bases from J, with 13 bases in between. Germline V gene sequence: CDR1 SGHRS, CDR2 YFSETQ. CDR3 DNA: TGCGCCAGCAGCTTTGGAGGGGCACGGGAGACCCAGTACTTC. This translates into CASSFGGARETQYF.

J is TRBJ1-3 and V is TRBV7-9, with TRBD1 matching over 9 bases. This CDR3 region has 16 residues. Germline V gene data show CDR1 as SEHNR and CDR2 as FQNEAQ (reference sequence). The J segment lost 3 bases and the V segment lost 4 bases, leaving 7 bases of the junction unmatched. The CDR3 nucleotides are TGTGCCAGCAGCTCTGGCCCGACAGGGGGTGGAAACACCATATATTTT. It codes for CASSSGPTGGGNTIYF.